One and the same sample provided the 26 T cell receptor beta chains below, sequenced in a study of blood T cell repertoires in COVID-19. This table comes from immunoSEQ multiplex PCR, and its TCRdb copy is limited to in-frame clones, with some not included. Counted here are nearly 250,000 clones, about 82% occurring once; the ten biggest clones make up over 7.5%. The specimen sequenced was PBMCs or T cells enriched from blood (not recorded which). The receptors were sampled from a woman aged 45-60 years with acute COVID-19.

V usage is TRBV7-9 and J usage is TRBJ2-1; unclear D gene. V lost 1 base to trimming and J lost 5 bases, with 6 bases between them. Germline CDR1 is SEHNR and CDR2 is FQNEAQ (reference sequence). This CDR3 is 13 amino acids long. Here the CDR3 DNA reads TGTGCCAGCAGCTTAGAAGCCAACAATGAGCAGTTCTTC. Protein sequence: CASSLEANNEQFF.

The chain is built from TRBV6-5 and TRBJ2-3, with 9 bases lining up with TRBD2. CDR1 MNHEY and CDR2 SVGAGI come from the germline V gene. Trimming removed 4 bases from V and 2 bases from J; junction bases left unmatched: 7. CDR3 length equals 16 residues. The CDR3 reads CASSFFASGDTDTQYF. DNA for the CDR3: TGTGCCAGCAGTTTTTTCGCTAGCGGGGACACAGATACGCAGTATTTT.

This clone was detected only once. The chain has TRBV24-1 and TRBJ2-3; 8 positions match TRBD2. CDR3 length equals 15 residues. From germline, CDR1 is KGHDR and CDR2 SFDVKD. V gave up 5 bases and J gave up 1 base; unmatched junction bases: 4. The CDR3 sequence is CATSGAGARTDTQYF. Written as DNA, the CDR3 is TGTGCCACCAGTGGAGCGGGGGCCCGCACAGATACGCAGTATTTT.

The genes are TRBV7-9 and TRBJ2-7; 10 nucleotides line up with TRBD2. CDR1 and CDR2 from the germline V gene are SEHNR and FQNEAQ (reference sequence). Trimming at V came to 10 bases and at J to 5 bases, leaving 20 bases not matched to a gene. The CDR3 runs 17 residues. The CDR3 coding sequence is TGTGCCAAAATGTTACGAGCGGGGGGGCTCATGGTCCACGAGCAGTACTTC. Amino acids: CAKMLRAGGLMVHEQYF.

The chain has TRBV25-1 and TRBJ2-1; tentative D call: TRBD2 (5 bases). CDR1 and CDR2 (germline): MGHDK, SYGVNS. This CDR3 region has 15 residues. V was clipped by 3 bases and J by 3 bases, with 12 bases between them. The CDR3 nucleotides are TGTGCCAGCAGTGACCAAAGAGGGCTCTACAATGAGCAGTTCTTC. It encodes CASSDQRGLYNEQFF.

This clone came up once. The chain employs TRBV7-6 and TRBJ1-6; a weak D match, TRBD1 (6 bases). Trimming left V 5 bases short and J 7 bases short, with 18 bases between. The CDR3 sequence is 16 residues long. Per the germline V gene, CDR1 is SGHVS and CDR2 is FNYEAQ. This CDR3 reads CASSPHQGNLNSPLHF. In nucleotides, the CDR3 is TGTGCCAGCAGCCCCCACCAGGGGAACCTGAATTCACCCCTCCACTTT.

This clone was found once. V gene TRBV6-2 or TRBV6-3 combines with J gene TRBJ2-1; TRBD2 matches 14 bases. CDR3 size: 17 residues. Germline trimming cut 4 bases from V and 5 bases from J; bases unmatched to any gene: 7. Germline CDR1 reads MNHEY; CDR2 reads SVGEGT. Written as DNA, the CDR3 is TGTGCCAGCAGTTCAACCCGACTAGCGGGGGGGCACAATGAGCAGTTCTTC. It specifies CASSSTRLAGGHNEQFF.

The chain is built from TRBV4-3 and TRBJ1-1, with TRBD1 identical over 10 bases. The CDR3 is 16 residues long. CDR1 and CDR2 (germline): LGHNA, YSLEER. V dropped 4 bases and J dropped 1; count of bases not matched to a gene: 6. The CDR3 DNA reads as TGCGCCAGCAGCCTAAGACAGGGGGCGGCGAACACTGAAGCTTTCTTT. It is translated as CASSLRQGAANTEAFF.

J is TRBJ1-2 and V is TRBV12-3 or TRBV12-4; 12 nucleotides match TRBD1. The V segment lost 5 bases and the J segment 7 bases; nucleotides outside the gene matches: 2. There are 13 residues in the CDR3. The DNA of the CDR3 is TGTGCCAGCAGTCTGGGACAGGGGGCTGGCTACACCTTC. Its protein product is CASSLGQGAGYTF.

The rearrangement uses TRBV5-1 and TRBJ1-4; 9 positions agree with TRBD1. V shed 3 bases, J shed 0 bases, and the junction held 6 bases outside the gene matches. CDR1 and CDR2 from the germline V gene are SGHRS and YFSETQ. The CDR3 has 17 residues. CDR3: CASSSGQGTTTNEKLFF. CDR3 DNA: TGCGCCAGCAGCTCCGGACAGGGGACCACAACTAATGAAAAACTGTTTTTT.

This rearrangement joins TRBV19 to TRBJ1-2; the D gene is possibly TRBD1 (5 bases). The germline CDR1 and CDR2 sequences are LNHDA and SQIVND (reference sequence). The CDR3 contains 14 residues. V lost 4 bases to trimming and J lost 0 bases, with 9 bases between them. The DNA for the CDR3 is TGTGCCAGTAGTAGGGGCGGCCCTAACTATGGCTACACCTTC. It yields the protein CASSRGGPNYGYTF. The variable domain in full, with the rest retrieved from reference TRBV19 and TRBJ1-2, is DGGITQSPKYLFRKEGQNVTLSCEQNLNHDAMYWYRQDPGQGLRLIYYSQIVNDFQKGDIAEGYSVSREKKESFPLTVTSAQKNPTAFYLCASSRGGPNYGYTFGSGTRLTVV.

The rearrangement uses TRBV3-1 (or the pseudogene TRBV3-2) and TRBJ2-2; a possible D gene is TRBD2 (6 bases). This CDR3 is built from 15 residues. CDR1 and CDR2 from the germline V gene are LGHDT and YNNKEL (reference sequence). Trimming pared 4 bases from V and 1 base from J, leaving 10 bases between. As DNA, the CDR3 is TGTGCCAGCAGCCGCGCAGCGGGGAACACCGGGGAGCTGTTTTTT. Protein sequence: CASSRAAGNTGELFF.

This sequence joins TRBV25-1 and TRBJ2-1, with D possibly being TRBD2 (6 bases). CDR1 and CDR2 from the germline V gene are MGHDK and SYGVNS. This CDR3 is built from 17 residues. Trimming stripped 2 bases from V and 6 bases from J, with 20 bases between. The CDR3, as DNA: TGTGCCAGCAGTGAAGTGACTAGTTTGTGGGGTTTCAATGAGCAGTTCTTC. It yields the protein CASSEVTSLWGFNEQFF.

The chain couples TRBV15 to TRBJ1-2; D call uncertain. The CDR3 consists of 15 residues. Trimming removed 0 bases from V and 1 base from J, with 9 bases in between. The germline V gene encodes CDR1 LNHNV and CDR2 YYDKDF (reference sequence). The CDR3 bases are TGTGCCACCAGCAGAGAACTGGACTATAACTATGGCTACACCTTC. It encodes CATSRELDYNYGYTF.

The count of this clone is one. The chain couples TRBV7-2 to TRBJ2-7; D may be TRBD1 (6 bases). Trimming shortened V by 5 bases and J by 4 bases, and 9 bases separated the two germline ends. This CDR3 has 12 residues. From germline, CDR1 is SGHTA and CDR2 FQGNSA. The DNA for the CDR3 is TGTGCCAGCAGCCGGACAGATTACGAGCAGTACTTC. It is translated as CASSRTDYEQYF.

The J gene is TRBJ2-1, the V gene TRBV10-3, with a possible D match to TRBD2 (7 bases). The germline V gene has CDR1 ENHRY and CDR2 SYGVKD. Trimming removed 8 bases from V and 7 bases from J, with 18 bases in between. This CDR3 contains 14 residues. CDR3 amino acids: CAISDSGGQNEQFF. Here the CDR3 DNA reads TGTGCCATCTCCGATTCGGGGGGCCAGAATGAGCAGTTCTTC.

This clone appeared a single time. The genes are TRBV10-3 and TRBJ1-1; TRBD1 aligns across 8 bases. This CDR3 has 15 amino acids. CDR1 ENHRY and CDR2 SYGVKD come from the germline V gene. Trimming took 6 bases from V and 5 from J; bases not matched to a gene: 11. The CDR3 nucleotides read TGTGCCATCAGGGACCTACAGGGGGATTGGACTGAAGCTTTCTTT. As protein: CAIRDLQGDWTEAFF.

This chain joins TRBV20-1 and TRBJ1-2, with D tentatively TRBD1 (6 bases). Germline-derived CDR1 and CDR2 are DFQATT and SNEGSKA (reference sequence). There are 11 residues in the CDR3. The germline V and J ends were trimmed by 3 bases and 8 bases, with 10 bases remaining between them. The CDR3 DNA reads as TGCAGTGCTAGCAGGGGCGCAGGCTACACCTTC. Translated, it gives CSASRGAGYTF.

The chain uses TRBV21-1 and TRBJ1-1. TRBV21-1 is a listed pseudogene. The CDR3 loop spans 15 amino acids. The CDR3 loop is CASSKRRAMNTEAFF. In DNA, the CDR3 is TGTGCCAGCAGCAAACGGAGGGCCATGAACACTGAAGCTTTCTTT.

This sequence joins TRBV19 and TRBJ2-7; 8 bases agree with TRBD2. The trim removed 6 bases at V and 3 bases at J, leaving 10 bases unmatched. The CDR3 length is 15 residues. Germline values: CDR1 LNHDA, CDR2 SQIVND (reference sequence). In DNA, the CDR3 is TGTGCCAGTAGACCAGGATCAGCGGGGGTCTACGAGCAGTACTTC. It encodes CASRPGSAGVYEQYF.

The genes are TRBV19 and TRBJ2-7; possible D gene TRBD1, 5 bases. The CDR3 extends over 12 amino acids. CDR1 is LNHDA, CDR2 SQIVND, per germline (reference sequence). V was shortened by 5 bases and J by 2 bases, with 7 bases between the two germline ends. CDR3 sequence: CASSSGTYEQYF. The CDR3 DNA is TGTGCCAGTAGTTCAGGGACCTACGAGCAGTACTTC. Filled out from reference TRBV19 and TRBJ2-7, the complete variable domain reads DGGITQSPKYLFRKEGQNVTLSCEQNLNHDAMYWYRQDPGQGLRLIYYSQIVNDFQKGDIAEGYSVSREKKESFPLTVTSAQKNPTAFYLCASSSGTYEQYFGPGTRLTVT.

V usage is TRBV2 and J usage is TRBJ2-1, with 10 bases identical to TRBD2. CDR3 length: 15 amino acids. Germline V gene lookup returns CDR1 SNHLY and CDR2 FYNNEI. Unmatched junction bases numbered 3, after V lost 3 bases and J lost 4 bases. The chain's CDR3 is CASSEGLASYNEQFF. The CDR3 region has the DNA TGTGCCAGCAGTGAGGGACTAGCGAGTTACAATGAGCAGTTCTTC.

Points on this clone: Other DNA sequences within the sample encode an identical CDR3. The V gene is TRBV9, the J gene TRBJ1-2, with D unclear. The V end was cut by 0 bases, the J end by 5 bases, with 5 bases between. Germline loops: CDR1 SGDLS, CDR2 YYNGEE. This CDR3 has 12 residues. CDR3 residues: CASSVGDYGYTF. The DNA for the CDR3 is TGTGCCAGCAGCGTAGGCGATTATGGCTACACCTTC.

This chain joins TRBV6-5 and TRBJ2-7, with a tentative D call TRBD1 (6 bases). Germline assignment: CDR1 MNHEY and CDR2 SVGAGI. The CDR3 loop spans 13 amino acids. V was shortened by 6 bases and J by 5 bases, with 14 bases between the two germline ends. The CDR3 nucleotides read TGTGCCAGCAGCCATCAGGGGCAGCACGAGCAGTACTTC. It codes for CASSHQGQHEQYF.

This chain joins TRBV2 and TRBJ1-5, with TRBD1 identical over 9 bases. Trimming removed 4 bases from V and 2 bases from J; junction bases left unmatched: 6. Per germline, CDR1 SNHLY and CDR2 FYNNEI. CDR3 size: 16 residues. The CDR3 sequence: CASSAIQGAGNQPQHF. CDR3 sequence (DNA): TGTGCCAGCAGTGCGATACAGGGGGCGGGCAATCAGCCCCAGCATTTT.

This clone has more than one count but fewer than ten. The CDR3 DNA reads as TGTGCCAGCAGCCCGGCTTTGGGGCAAGGCTACACCTTC. This gives the protein CASSPALGQGYTF. The rearrangement uses TRBV11-2 and TRBJ1-2, with a weak D call TRBD1 (5 bases). This CDR3 contains 13 residues. Per germline, CDR1 SGHAT and CDR2 FQNNGV. The V end was cut by 5 bases, the J end by 8 bases, with 15 bases between. Full variable domain (missing parts from reference TRBV11-2 and TRBJ1-2): EAGVAQSPRYKIIEKRQSVAFWCNPISGHATLYWYQQILGQGPKLLIQFQNNGVVDDSQLPKDRFSAERLKGVDSTLKIQPAKLEDSAVYLCASSPALGQGYTFGSGTRLTVV.